This TCR beta chain was sequenced for a study of long-term antiretroviral therapy in people with HIV. Sequencing used immunoSEQ v3.0 at survey level. TCRdb keeps only in-frame clones here, not all; method: immunoSEQ multiplex PCR. The sample has 25,000 to 30,000 clones, about 83% seen once. Deletions cut 5 bases from V and 0 bases from J, with 17 bases between. Germline lookup yields CDR1 SGHTA and CDR2 FQGTGA. The CDR3 covers 18 residues. The receptor was isolated from a middle-aged man with HIV. V is TRBV7-3 and J is TRBJ2-6; D possibly matches TRBD1 or TRBD2 (7 bases each). The sequenced sample was unsorted PBMCs, obtained 4.7 to 5 years after starting antiretroviral therapy. The CDR3 protein is CASSPATGDYSGANVLTF. The CDR3 DNA sequence: TGTGCCAGCAGCCCGGCCACAGGGGACTACTCTGGGGCCAACGTCCTGACTTTC.